These T cell receptor beta chains were read from a single sample in a study of blood T cell repertoires in COVID-19. Clones were sequenced by immunoSEQ multiplex PCR, and TCRdb holds only the in-frame ones, with some missing. This table has tens of thousands of clones, over 75% appearing once. The material sequenced was peripheral blood. The receptors originated from a woman older than 75 with COVID-19, enrolled during active disease. Both conserved end residues are part of each CDR3. D genes are given only for firm matches.

j_gene | v_gene | d_gene | CDR3aa
TRBJ2-5 | TRBV2 | TRBD2 | CASRSSGGDQETQYF
TRBJ1-1 | TRBV19 | TRBD1 | CASTTTGGMNTEAFF
TRBJ2-2 | TRBV7-5 | . | CARSWGHHGTGELFF
TRBJ1-5 | TRBV19 | . | CASSIMGGQPSQPQHF
TRBJ2-3 | TRBV5-1 | . | CASSPGQKGDTQYF
TRBJ2-5 | TRBV5-1 | . | CASSLADRLGETQYF
TRBJ2-2 | TRBV14 | . | CASSQDGSGELFF
TRBJ2-7 | TRBV20-1 | . | CSASDGGIHYEQYF
TRBJ2-1 | TRBV18 | TRBD2 | CASSPGAGASVEQFF
TRBJ1-2 | TRBV7-2 | . | CASSLGTRGYTF
TRBJ2-3 | TRBV14 | TRBD1 | CASSRIQGAVDTQYF
TRBJ1-2 | TRBV3-1/TRBV3-2 | TRBD1 | CASSHLTGDGYTF
TRBJ2-1 | TRBV11-3 | TRBD2 | CASSLVQGLANHNEQFF
TRBJ1-2 | TRBV19 | TRBD1 | CASSIDPGTAGYTF
TRBJ1-2 | TRBV3-1/TRBV3-2 | TRBD1 | CASSQATGVGYTF
TRBJ1-6 | TRBV5-1 | TRBD1 | CASSEQGVGPLHF
TRBJ1-1 | TRBV10-3 | . | CAIGGGGGNTEAFF
TRBJ1-1 | TRBV5-1 | . | CASSPGPKRDTEAFF
TRBJ1-2 | TRBV6-5 | TRBD1 | CASSYLRDRGYGYTF
TRBJ1-1 | TRBV5-1 | . | CASSLEVGGATEAFF
TRBJ1-2 | TRBV7-2 | . | CASSLGGANYGYTF
TRBJ1-4 | TRBV5-6 | TRBD1 | CASSRRDRGEKLFF
TRBJ2-7 | TRBV15 | . | CATSRDRQGEDEQYF
TRBJ1-2 | TRBV3-1/TRBV3-2 | TRBD1 | CASNQQGAGGYTF
TRBJ1-4 | TRBV12-3/TRBV12-4 | . | CASSLVINEKLFF
TRBJ1-2 | TRBV6-5 | . | CASSYSGRLSLGYTF
TRBJ1-2 | TRBV5-1 | TRBD1 | CASSPGGQELNYGYTF
TRBJ2-7 | TRBV3-1/TRBV3-2 | . | CASSQVFGGTYEQYF
TRBJ1-1 | TRBV18 | . | CASSLRAWGDTEAFF
TRBJ2-7 | TRBV5-1 | . | CASSLAPGIHEQYF
TRBJ2-1 | TRBV6-6 | TRBD2 | CASSPLRTSGGFNEQFF
TRBJ2-1 | TRBV27 | . | CASSLRGSSRLNEQFF
TRBJ2-7 | TRBV5-1 | TRBD1 | CASGRDSYEQYF
TRBJ2-1 | TRBV7-3 | . | CASSLSPQTGAYNEQFF
TRBJ2-3 | TRBV4-2 | TRBD1 | CASSQEGTGITDTQYF
TRBJ2-7 | TRBV3-1/TRBV3-2 | . | CASSLQDEQYF
TRBJ1-5 | TRBV4-2 | . | CASSQEGGGSNQPQHF
TRBJ2-2 | TRBV19 | TRBD2 | CASSTMTSGGTGELFF
TRBJ2-1 | TRBV9 | TRBD2 | CASSVGPRGAYNEQFF
TRBJ1-6 | TRBV7-9 | . | CASSSFGAGVSPLHF
TRBJ1-1 | TRBV5-1 | . | CASSLNQGYTEAFF
TRBJ2-1 | TRBV5-1 | TRBD1 | CASSLRTGTGGHNEQFF